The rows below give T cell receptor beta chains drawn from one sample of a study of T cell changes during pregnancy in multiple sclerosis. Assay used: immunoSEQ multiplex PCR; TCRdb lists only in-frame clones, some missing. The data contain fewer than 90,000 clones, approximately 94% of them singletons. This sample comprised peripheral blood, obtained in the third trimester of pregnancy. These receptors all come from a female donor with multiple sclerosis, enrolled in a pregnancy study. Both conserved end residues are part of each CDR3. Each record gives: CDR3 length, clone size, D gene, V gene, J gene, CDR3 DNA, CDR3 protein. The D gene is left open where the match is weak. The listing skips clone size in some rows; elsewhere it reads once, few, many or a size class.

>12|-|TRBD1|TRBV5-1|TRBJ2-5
TGCGCCAGCAGCGGGACAGAAGAGACCCAGTACTTC
CASSGTEETQYF
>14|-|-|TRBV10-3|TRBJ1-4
TGTGCCATAGAACCAGTTGCAACTAATGAAAAACTGTTTTTT
CAIEPVATNEKLFF
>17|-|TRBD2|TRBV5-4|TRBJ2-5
TGTGCCAGCAGCCCCAAGAAAGCGGGGCTAAACCAAGAGACCCAGTACTTC
CASSPKKAGLNQETQYF
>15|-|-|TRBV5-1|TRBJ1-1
TGCGCCAGCAAGACGGAGGCGACAATGAACACTGAAGCTTTCTTT
CASKTEATMNTEAFF
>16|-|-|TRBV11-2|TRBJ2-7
TGTGCCAGCAGCCCCAGAGGGCCAGGCCTCGACTACGAGCAGTACTTC
CASSPRGPGLDYEQYF
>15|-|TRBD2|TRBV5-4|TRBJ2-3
TGTGCCAGCAGTCTAGCGGGAGGATTCCCGGATACGCAGTATTTT
CASSLAGGFPDTQYF
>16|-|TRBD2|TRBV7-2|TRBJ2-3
TGTGCCAGCAGCCTCGCGGGGGGAACTAGCACAGATACGCAGTATTTT
CASSLAGGTSTDTQYF
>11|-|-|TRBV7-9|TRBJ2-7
TGTGCCAGCAGCTCCTACTACGAGCAGTACTTC
CASSSYYEQYF
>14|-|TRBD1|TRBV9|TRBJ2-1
TGTGCCAGCAGCGTTTCAGGGACAGACAATGAGCAGTTCTTC
CASSVSGTDNEQFF
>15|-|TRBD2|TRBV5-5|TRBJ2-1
TGTGCCAGCAGCTTTAGCGGGAGGGTTTACAATGAGCAGTTCTTC
CASSFSGRVYNEQFF
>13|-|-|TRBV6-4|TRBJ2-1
TGTGCCAGCAGTGAAAGCGCCTACAATGAGCAGTTCTTC
CASSESAYNEQFF
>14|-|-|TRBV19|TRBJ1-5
TGTGCCAGTAGTACAGGGGTAAGCAATCAGCCCCAGCATTTT
CASSTGVSNQPQHF
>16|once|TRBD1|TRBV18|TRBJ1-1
TGTGCCAGCTCACCACGGGACAGGGAATTGAACACTGAAGCTTTCTTT
CASSPRDRELNTEAFF
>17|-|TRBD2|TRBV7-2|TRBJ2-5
TGTGCCAGCAGCTTACAGACTAGCGGGTCGTGGAGGGAGACCCAGTACTTC
CASSLQTSGSWRETQYF
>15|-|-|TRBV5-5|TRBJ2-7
TGTGCCAGCAGCTTGCGAGGAGAGGGATCCTACGAGCAGTACTTC
CASSLRGEGSYEQYF
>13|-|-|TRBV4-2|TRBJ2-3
TGTGCCAGCAGCCAAGATGGAGGTTCTACGCAGTATTTT
CASSQDGGSTQYF
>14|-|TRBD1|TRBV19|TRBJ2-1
TGTGCCAGTAGCACAAGGACAGGGTCGGATGAGCAGTTCTTC
CASSTRTGSDEQFF
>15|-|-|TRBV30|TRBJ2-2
TGTGCCTGGAGGGACCTGACAGGTTACACCGGGGAGCTGTTTTTT
CAWRDLTGYTGELFF
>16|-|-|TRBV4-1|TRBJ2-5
TGCGCCAGCAGCCTACCCGCGAGAAGGGGACAAGAGACCCAGTACTTC
CASSLPARRGQETQYF
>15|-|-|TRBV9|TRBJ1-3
TGTGCCAGCAGCCTTCAGGGGAACTCTGGAAACACCATATATTTT
CASSLQGNSGNTIYF
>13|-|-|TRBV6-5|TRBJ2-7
TGTGCCAGCAGTCCACAGGGCTCCTACGAGCAGTACTTC
CASSPQGSYEQYF
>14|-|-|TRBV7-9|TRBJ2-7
TGTGCCAGCAGCTCAACAGCCAACCCGTACGAGCAGTACTTC
CASSSTANPYEQYF
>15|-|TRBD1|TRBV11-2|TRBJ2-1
TGTGCCAGCAGCGTAGGTCCGGGACAGGGCCATGAGCAGTTCTTC
CASSVGPGQGHEQFF
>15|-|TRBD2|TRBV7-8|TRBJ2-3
TGTGCCAGCAGCCAATCTAGCGGGAGAAGAGATACGCAGTATTTT
CASSQSSGRRDTQYF
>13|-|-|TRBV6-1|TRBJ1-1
TGTGCCAGCAGATTTCTTCAGGGCACTGAAGCTTTCTTT
CASRFLQGTEAFF
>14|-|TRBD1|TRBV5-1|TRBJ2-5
TGCGCCAGCAGCTCGGCAGGACAGGGGGAGACCCAGTACTTC
CASSSAGQGETQYF
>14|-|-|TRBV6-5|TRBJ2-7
TGTGCCAGCAGTTCCCAGGGGAGGGGTATTGAGCAGTACTTC
CASSSQGRGIEQYF
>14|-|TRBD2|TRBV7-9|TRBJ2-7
TGTGCCAGCAGCGACGGACTAGCGGGATACGAGCAGTACTTC
CASSDGLAGYEQYF
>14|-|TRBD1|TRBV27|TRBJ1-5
TGTGCCAGCAGTTTACAGGGGGCGGATCAGCCCCAGCATTTT
CASSLQGADQPQHF
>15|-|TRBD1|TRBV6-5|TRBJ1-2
TGTGCCAGCGGACCGGGCGGGACAGCTAACTATGGCTACACCTTC
CASGPGGTANYGYTF
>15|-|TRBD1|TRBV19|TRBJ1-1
TGTGCCAGTCGACAGGGGCGGGGACTGAACACTGAAGCTTTCTTT
CASRQGRGLNTEAFF
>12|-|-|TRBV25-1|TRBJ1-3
TGTGCCAGCAGCGCCGGGGGAAACACCATATATTTT
CASSAGGNTIYF
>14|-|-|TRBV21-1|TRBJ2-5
TGTGCCAGCAGCACCCCAGACGGGTCAGAGACCCAGTACTTC
CASSTPDGSETQYF
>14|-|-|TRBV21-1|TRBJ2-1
TGTGCCAGCAGCAAAGTGGGACTTCGAAAGGAGCAGTTCTTC
CASSKVGLRKEQFF
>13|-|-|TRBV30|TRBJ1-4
TGTGCCTGGAGTCTAGCAACTAATGAAAAACTGTTTTTT
CAWSLATNEKLFF
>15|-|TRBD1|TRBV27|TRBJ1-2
TGTGCCAGCAGTGCCCGACAGGGAGCGGTACATGGCTACACCTTC
CASSARQGAVHGYTF
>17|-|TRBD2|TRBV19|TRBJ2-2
TGTGCCAGTAGTGGACTAGCGGGAGTGAGGGTTGGCGGGGAGCTGTTTTTT
CASSGLAGVRVGGELFF
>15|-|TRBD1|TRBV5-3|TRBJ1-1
TGTGCCAGAAGCCGACCGGACAGGCACAACACTGAAGCTTTCTTT
CARSRPDRHNTEAFF
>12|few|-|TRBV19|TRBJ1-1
TGTGCCAGTTCAACAGGGTTCATGGATGCTTTCTTT
CASSTGFMDAFF
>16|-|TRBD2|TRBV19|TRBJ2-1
TGTGCCAGTAGTATTCCGAGCGGGAGTCGGTACAATGAGCAGTTCTTC
CASSIPSGSRYNEQFF